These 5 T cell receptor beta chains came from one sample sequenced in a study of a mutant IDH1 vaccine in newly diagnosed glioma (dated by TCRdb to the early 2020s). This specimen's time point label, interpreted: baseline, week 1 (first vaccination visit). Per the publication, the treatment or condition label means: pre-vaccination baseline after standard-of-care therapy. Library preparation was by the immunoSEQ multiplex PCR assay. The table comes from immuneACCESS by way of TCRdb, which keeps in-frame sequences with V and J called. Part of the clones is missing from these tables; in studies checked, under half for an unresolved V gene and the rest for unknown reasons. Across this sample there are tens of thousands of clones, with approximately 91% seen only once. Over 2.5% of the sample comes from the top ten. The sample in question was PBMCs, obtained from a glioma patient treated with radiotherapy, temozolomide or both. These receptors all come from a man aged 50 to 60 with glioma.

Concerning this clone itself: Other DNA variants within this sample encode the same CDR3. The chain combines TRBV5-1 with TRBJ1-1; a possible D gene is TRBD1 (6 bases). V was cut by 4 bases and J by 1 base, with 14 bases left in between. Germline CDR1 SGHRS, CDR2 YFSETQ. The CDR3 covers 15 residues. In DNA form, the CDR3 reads TGCGCCAGCAGCGCCCTACAGGGAAGGAACACTGAAGCTTTCTTT. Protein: CASSALQGRNTEAFF.

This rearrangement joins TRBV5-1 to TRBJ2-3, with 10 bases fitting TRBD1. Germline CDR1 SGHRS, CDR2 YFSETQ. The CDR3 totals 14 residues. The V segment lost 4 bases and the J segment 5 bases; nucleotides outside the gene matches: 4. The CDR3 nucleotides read TGCGCCAGCAGCCTGACAGGGGGCAAAGATACGCAGTATTTT. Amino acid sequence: CASSLTGGKDTQYF.

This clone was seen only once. CDR3 residues: CASSLSPGEEQFF. CDR3 DNA: TGTGCCAGCAGCTTATCGCCGGGGGAAGAGCAGTTCTTC. V gene TRBV7-6 combines with J gene TRBJ2-1, with D possibly TRBD2 on 6 matching bases. CDR3 length: 13 residues. Germline V gives CDR1 SGHVS, CDR2 FNYEAQ. Between the trimmed V and J ends, which lost 2 bases and 10 bases, there was a span of 12 bases.

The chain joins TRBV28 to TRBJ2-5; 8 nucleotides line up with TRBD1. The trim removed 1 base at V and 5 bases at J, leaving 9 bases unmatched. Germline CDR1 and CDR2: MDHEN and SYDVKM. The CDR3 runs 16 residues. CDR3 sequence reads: CASSLSGQGAWETQYF. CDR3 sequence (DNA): TGTGCCAGCAGTTTATCAGGACAGGGAGCGTGGGAGACCCAGTACTTC.

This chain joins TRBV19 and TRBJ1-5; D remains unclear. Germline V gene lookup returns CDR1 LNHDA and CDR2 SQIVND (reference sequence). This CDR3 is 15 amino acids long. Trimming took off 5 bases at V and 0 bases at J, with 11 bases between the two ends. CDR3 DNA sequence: TGTGCCAGTAGTTGGGCAGGAGATAGCAATCAGCCCCAGCATTTT. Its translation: CASSWAGDSNQPQHF.